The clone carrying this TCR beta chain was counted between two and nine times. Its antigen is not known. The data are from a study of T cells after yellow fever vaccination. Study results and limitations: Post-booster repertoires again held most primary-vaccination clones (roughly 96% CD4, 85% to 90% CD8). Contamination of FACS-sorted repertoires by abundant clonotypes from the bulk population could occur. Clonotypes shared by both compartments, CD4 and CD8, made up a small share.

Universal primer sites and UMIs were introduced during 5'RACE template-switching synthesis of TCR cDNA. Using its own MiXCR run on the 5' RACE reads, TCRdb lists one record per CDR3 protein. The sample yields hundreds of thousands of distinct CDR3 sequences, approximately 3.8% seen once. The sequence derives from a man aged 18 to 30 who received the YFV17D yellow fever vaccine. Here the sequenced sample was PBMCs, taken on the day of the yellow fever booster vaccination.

The CDR3 nucleotides read TGTGCCAGCAGTTACGGGGGGAACCAATACCTCTATGGCTACACCTTC. Amino acids: CASSYGGNQYLYGYTF. The rearrangement uses TRBV6-5 and TRBJ1-2; TRBD1 is a possible D gene (5 bases). Germline values: CDR1 MNHEY, CDR2 SVGAGI. CDR3 length: 16 amino acids. The V end lost 2 bases, the J end lost 4 bases, and 17 bases lay between the germline ends.